Listed below are T cell receptor beta chains from one sample, sequenced in a study of T cells in tumors after PD-1 blockade. Using immunoSEQ multiplex PCR, the repertoire was profiled, and TCRdb retains in-frame clones only, with some absent. The data hold about 4,400 clones, with roughly 70% observed a single time. Here the sequenced sample was tumor tissue, taken before anti-PD-1 treatment. The receptors shown here come from a human donor with basal cell carcinoma. CDR3s include the opening cysteine and the closing phenylalanine or tryptophan. The order of the fields is clone size, J gene, V gene, D gene, CDR3 DNA, CDR3 protein. A D gene is named only where the DNA matches it firmly. Some rows mark clone size as missing; the rest say once, few, many or name a class of expanded clone.

clone_size: few
j_call: TRBJ1-6
v_call: TRBV3-1/TRBV3-2
d_call: -
cdr3_nt: TGTGCCAGCAGCAAGACAGCAAATAATTCACCCCTCCACTTT
cdr3_aa: CASSKTANNSPLHF

clone_size: few
j_call: TRBJ2-3
v_call: TRBV5-4
d_call: -
cdr3_nt: TGTGCCAGCAGCTTTGCAGGTAGCACAGATACGCAGTATTTT
cdr3_aa: CASSFAGSTDTQYF

clone_size: -
j_call: TRBJ2-1
v_call: TRBV5-1
d_call: TRBD1
cdr3_nt: TGCGCCAGCAGCATAGGGACAGGGGGATCCATGAGTTCCTACAATGAGCAGTTCTTC
cdr3_aa: CASSIGTGGSMSSYNEQFF

clone_size: few
j_call: TRBJ2-7
v_call: TRBV6-6
d_call: -
cdr3_nt: TGTGCCAGCAGTTACTTCAGTGAGGGGCGCGAGCAGTACTTC
cdr3_aa: CASSYFSEGREQYF

clone_size: -
j_call: TRBJ2-1
v_call: TRBV2
d_call: TRBD2
cdr3_nt: TGTGCCAGCAGTTTAGCGGGACCCTTTGGCAATGAGCAGTTCTTC
cdr3_aa: CASSLAGPFGNEQFF

clone_size: -
j_call: TRBJ2-1
v_call: TRBV9
d_call: -
cdr3_nt: TGTGCCAGCAGCGTAGGGAGTACCTACAATGAGCAGTTCTTC
cdr3_aa: CASSVGSTYNEQFF

clone_size: -
j_call: TRBJ1-2
v_call: TRBV29-1
d_call: -
cdr3_nt: TGCAGCGTTTCGGGGGGCGGTGGCTACACCTTC
cdr3_aa: CSVSGGGGYTF

clone_size: -
j_call: TRBJ1-4
v_call: TRBV4-3
d_call: -
cdr3_nt: TGCGCCAGCAGCCGGGGGGTTTCTTCAGAAAAACTGTTTTTT
cdr3_aa: CASSRGVSSEKLFF

clone_size: few
j_call: TRBJ2-1
v_call: TRBV5-6
d_call: -
cdr3_nt: TGTGCCAGCAGCCTGCCAGGGGCAAGACCTTACAATGAGCAGTTCTTC
cdr3_aa: CASSLPGARPYNEQFF

clone_size: once
j_call: TRBJ1-5
v_call: TRBV2
d_call: -
cdr3_nt: TGTGCCAGCAGTGAACTATGGGGCAATCAGCCCCAGCATTTT
cdr3_aa: CASSELWGNQPQHF

clone_size: -
j_call: TRBJ1-4
v_call: TRBV28
d_call: -
cdr3_nt: TGTGCCAGCAGTCCCTCCTCGGCGGGGGATTTTGAAAAACTGTTTTTT
cdr3_aa: CASSPSSAGDFEKLFF

clone_size: few
j_call: TRBJ2-7
v_call: TRBV10-1
d_call: TRBD2
cdr3_nt: TGCGCCAGCAGCAGGACTAGCGGGAGTAGCGAGCAGTACTTC
cdr3_aa: CASSRTSGSSEQYF

clone_size: -
j_call: TRBJ1-6
v_call: TRBV15
d_call: TRBD1
cdr3_nt: TGTGCCACCAGCAGCGCCGGGACAGGGAATTCACCCCTCCACTTT
cdr3_aa: CATSSAGTGNSPLHF

clone_size: medium-sized
j_call: TRBJ2-7
v_call: TRBV5-6
d_call: -
cdr3_nt: TGTGCCAGCAGCTTACTCTTAAACGAGCAGTACTTC
cdr3_aa: CASSLLLNEQYF

clone_size: -
j_call: TRBJ1-1
v_call: TRBV7-9
d_call: -
cdr3_nt: TGTGCCAGCAGCTTAGAGGGGCGCGGCACTGAAGCTTTCTTT
cdr3_aa: CASSLEGRGTEAFF

clone_size: -
j_call: TRBJ2-2
v_call: TRBV7-2
d_call: -
cdr3_nt: TGTGCCAGCATATTTGGGGCCAACCCGGCCACCGGGGAGCTGTTTTTT
cdr3_aa: CASIFGANPATGELFF

clone_size: -
j_call: TRBJ1-5
v_call: TRBV23-1
d_call: -
cdr3_nt: TGCGCCAGCAGTCGAGGAGGACACGTTTTCGCTCAGCCCCAGCATTTT
cdr3_aa: CASSRGGHVFAQPQHF

clone_size: -
j_call: TRBJ2-5
v_call: TRBV7-9
d_call: -
cdr3_nt: TGTGCCAGCAGCTTCGACGGGACTCGTGAGGACTTC
cdr3_aa: CASSFDGTREDF

clone_size: -
j_call: TRBJ2-7
v_call: TRBV5-1
d_call: -
cdr3_nt: TGCGCCAGCAGCTTGGCAGGCCAGGGAGGTTTTGGGTACTTC
cdr3_aa: CASSLAGQGGFGYF